The clone carrying this T cell receptor beta chain appeared once. From germline, CDR1 is PRHDT and CDR2 FYEKMQ (reference sequence). CDR3 length equals 15 residues. Trimming removed 5 bases from V and 5 bases from J, with 15 bases in between. The data were obtained in a study of blood T cell repertoires in COVID-19. Whole-study context: T cells, B-cell-depleted T cells, or PBMCs provided the cDNA or gDNA that served as material.

Profiling relied on immunoSEQ multiplex PCR, and the TCRdb table lists in-frame clones only, not all of them. The sample gives under 300,000 clones, over 75% of which show up once; roughly 15% is in the top ten. The specimen was peripheral blood. The sequence was collected from a human donor in a cohort sampled during active COVID-19. The chain recombines TRBV13 with TRBJ1-4; D gene unclear. This CDR3 reads CASSPQSGSNEKLFF. The CDR3 DNA sequence: TGTGCCAGCAGCCCCCAGAGCGGGTCAAATGAAAAACTGTTTTTT.